Shown below are 11 T cell receptor beta chains from a single sample sequenced in a study of T cells in Graves' hyperthyroidism and ophthalmopathy. TCR beta CDR3 regions were amplified from RNA. The HTBI primer set served for first-round RT-PCR of the TCR CDR3. A single record per CDR3 protein comes from TCRdb applying MiXCR to the multiplex PCR reads. The repertoire holds 250,000 to 300,000 distinct CDR3 sequences, with 14% to 15% as singletons. Specimen: blood. Receptors were obtained from a woman between 40 and 50 years old with Graves' hyperthyroidism that later progressed to Graves' ophthalmopathy.

This clonotype was counted ten times or more. The chain joins TRBV10-3 to TRBJ2-7, with a tentative D call TRBD1 (5 bases). In germline, CDR1 is ENHRY, CDR2 SYGVKD. The V end was cut by 11 bases, the J end by 0 bases, with 14 bases between. The CDR3 is 13 residues long. CDR3: CAVKTVSSYEQYF. The CDR3 region has the DNA TGTGCCGTCAAGACAGTTAGCTCCTACGAGCAGTACTTC.

Many counts were recorded for this clonotype. The chain joins TRBV28 to TRBJ2-7; 9 bases match TRBD2. There are 15 residues in the CDR3. The junction had 9 bases not matched to a gene; V was cut back by 6 bases and J by 3 bases. Germline V gene sequence: CDR1 MDHEN, CDR2 SYDVKM. CDR3 nucleotide sequence: TGTGCCAGCAGGGACATTGCGGGGGGGAGCTACGAGCAGTACTTC. Translated: CASRDIAGGSYEQYF.

This clonotype was detected ten times or more. The chain has TRBV28 and TRBJ1-1; D is undetermined. The CDR3 sequence is 13 residues long. Germline V gene data show CDR1 as MDHEN and CDR2 as SYDVKM. The V and J ends lost 4 bases and 5 bases respectively, with 11 bases between them. DNA of the CDR3: TGTGCCAGCAGTTGGTTCGATCGAACTGAAGCTTTCTTT. This encodes CASSWFDRTEAFF. The full variable domain, with the rest looked up from reference TRBV28 and TRBJ1-1, is DVKVTQSSRYLVKRTGEKVFLECVQDMDHENMFWYRQDPGLGLRLIYFSYDVKMKEKGDIPEGYSVSREKKERFSLILESASTNQTSMYLCASSWFDRTEAFFGQGTRLTVV.

This clonotype was seen a few times. This chain connects TRBV6-1 to TRBJ1-5, with TRBD1 as a possible D gene (6 bases). This CDR3 contains 16 residues. CDR1 is MNHNS, CDR2 SASEGT, per germline. V lost 7 bases and J 6 bases, leaving 22 bases between the germline ends. The CDR3 sequence is CASTKGGGATGQPQHF. CDR3 coding DNA: TGTGCCAGCACCAAAGGGGGAGGGGCTACAGGTCAGCCCCAGCATTTT.

This clonotype was observed at least ten times. The rearrangement links TRBV18 to TRBJ2-7; D could derive from TRBD1 or TRBD2 (5 bases each). The CDR3 is 16 residues long. With 2 bases removed from V and 1 base from J, the gap between germline ends came to 15 bases. Germline CDR1 and CDR2: KGHSH and LQKENI. Here the CDR3 reads CASSPGSGALSYEQYF. Here the CDR3 DNA reads TGTGCCAGCTCACCAGGCTCCGGGGCCCTATCCTACGAGCAGTACTTC.

This clonotype was picked up many times. J is TRBJ1-1 and V is TRBV12-3 or TRBV12-4; weak D call: TRBD1 (6 bases). The CDR3 sequence is 13 residues long. Trimming removed 4 bases at V and 3 bases at J, with 9 bases between. The CDR3 DNA sequence: TGTGCCAGCAGTTCCTACAGGGACACTGAAGCTTTCTTT. Translated: CASSSYRDTEAFF.

The chain joins TRBV6-2 or TRBV6-3 to TRBJ1-6; D is uncertain. The CDR3 extends over 14 amino acids. Germline-derived CDR1 and CDR2 are MNHEY and SVGEGT. Trimming took off 7 bases at V and 8 bases at J, with 15 bases between the two ends. CDR3 nucleotides: TGTGCCAGCAACAACAGAGCCGACTATTCACCCCTCCACTTT. Translated, it gives CASNNRADYSPLHF.

This clonotype came up many times. The V gene is TRBV10-1, the J gene TRBJ2-2, with D unresolved. V dropped 2 bases and J dropped 5 bases, with 9 bases sitting between them. The CDR3 sequence is 14 residues long. Germline V gene lookup returns CDR1 WNHNN and CDR2 SYGVQD (reference sequence). The CDR3 nucleotides are TGCGCCAGCAGTGAGCGGCAAGGGACCGGGGAGCTGTTTTTT. As protein: CASSERQGTGELFF.

The gene calls are TRBV28 and TRBJ2-7; tentative D call: TRBD2 (6 bases). This CDR3 comprises 15 residues. CDR1 and CDR2 (germline): MDHEN, SYDVKM. V was clipped by 7 bases and J by 4 bases, with 20 bases between them. This CDR3 is CASKSPRGTLYEQYF. The CDR3 DNA reads TGTGCCAGCAAGTCCCCCCGGGGGACCCTGTACGAGCAGTACTTC.

Ten or more counts support this clonotype. The genes are TRBV12-5 and TRBJ1-1; a possible D gene is TRBD1 (5 bases). Per the germline V gene, CDR1 is LGHNT and CDR2 is FRNRAP. This CDR3 contains 13 residues. V was pared by 11 bases and J by 1 base, with 14 bases between. The CDR3 region is CAAGGGRNTEAFF. As DNA, the CDR3 is TGTGCTGCGGGGGGGGGTCGGAACACTGAAGCTTTCTTT.

The rearrangement joins TRBV20-1 to TRBJ2-6; 7 bases match TRBD1. V was clipped by 4 bases and J by 0 bases; unmatched bases: 12. Germline-derived CDR1 and CDR2 are DFQATT and SNEGSKA (reference sequence). The CDR3 is made up of 18 amino acids. CDR3 coding DNA: TGCAGTGCTATTACCACAGGGGCGCCGCGCTCTGGGGCCAACGTCCTGACTTTC. Protein product: CSAITTGAPRSGANVLTF.